This T cell receptor beta chain comes out of a study of T cells in Graves' hyperthyroidism and ophthalmopathy. In its sample, this clonotype was seen many times. What it recognizes is unknown. TCR beta CDR3 regions were amplified from RNA transcripts. The HTBI primer set was used in a first-round RT-PCR of the TCR CDR3. A single record per CDR3 protein comes from TCRdb applying MiXCR to the multiplex PCR reads. The table lists roughly 380,000 distinct CDR3 sequences, about 18% of them singletons. Study conclusions and caveats: Ophthalmopathy got predicted by the model a median about 6.5 months before its onset.

Graves' hyperthyroidism is called stable when ophthalmopathy does not progress within 18 months. In making diagnoses, clinical symptoms, serum thyroxine and TRAb, thyroid ultrasound and orbital computed tomography were all used. The CDR3 covers 13 residues. The V end was cut by 3 bases, the J end by 7 bases, with 13 bases between. The sample was blood. V gene TRBV12-3 or TRBV12-4 combines with J gene TRBJ2-7; D is tentatively TRBD1 or TRBD2 (5 bases each). This sequence originates from a woman younger than 30 with Graves' hyperthyroidism. The CDR3 here is CASSFSGRGEQYF. The CDR3 nucleotides read TGTGCCAGCAGTTTTTCGGGACGCGGGGAGCAGTACTTC.